The 30 T cell receptor beta chains presented below share a single source sample, sequenced in a study of T cells in Graves' hyperthyroidism and ophthalmopathy. The source material, RNA transcripts, was used to amplify TCR beta CDR3 regions. An initial round of RT-PCR targeting the TCR CDR3 relied on the HTBI primer set. TCRdb passed the multiplex PCR reads through MiXCR, listing each CDR3 protein once. Among under 300,000 distinct CDR3 sequences listed, more than 10% were seen once. The sequenced sample was blood. The receptors come from a young woman with Graves' hyperthyroidism that later progressed to Graves' ophthalmopathy.

This CDR3 is CASKGGTQETQYF. The CDR3 nucleotides are TGTGCCAGCAAAGGCGGAACACAAGAGACCCAGTACTTC. The chain recombines TRBV6-5 with TRBJ2-5; D gene uncertain. The germline V gene has CDR1 MNHEY and CDR2 SVGAGI. The CDR3 is made up of 13 amino acids. The V end was cut by 7 bases, the J end by 2 bases, with 11 bases between.

In its sample, this clonotype was seen many times. The V call is TRBV18, the J call TRBJ1-1; D possibly corresponds to TRBD1 (5 bases). Germline loops: CDR1 KGHSH, CDR2 LQKENI. Trimming shortened V by 1 base and J by 1 base, and 16 bases separated the two germline ends. CDR3 length: 17 amino acids. As DNA, the CDR3 is TGTGCCAGCTCACCACGGGTCATACCAGGGACGAACACTGAAGCTTTCTTT. Encoded protein: CASSPRVIPGTNTEAFF.

This clonotype was recorded at least ten times. The gene calls are TRBV10-3 and TRBJ2-3, with D possibly TRBD2 on 6 matching bases. Per the germline V gene, CDR1 is ENHRY and CDR2 is SYGVKD. V lost 10 bases and J lost 4, with 18 bases in between. This CDR3 spans 14 amino acids. CDR3 in amino acids: CATLTGGMSDTQYF. For the CDR3, the DNA is TGTGCCACCCTGACGGGCGGGATGTCAGATACGCAGTATTTT.

The V and J genes are TRBV9 and TRBJ1-2; tentatively, D is TRBD1 (5 bases). The CDR3 contains 14 residues. Trimming cost V 3 bases and J 4 bases, with 13 bases left between them. Per germline, CDR1 SGDLS and CDR2 YYNGEE. In DNA, the CDR3 is TGTGCCAGCAGCGCGACAGAGACGTTCTATGGCTACACCTTC. It translates to CASSATETFYGYTF.

There are many counts of this clonotype. The genes are TRBV24-1 and TRBJ2-1; the match to TRBD2 covers 9 bases. The CDR3 extends over 16 amino acids. Germline V gene data show CDR1 as KGHDR and CDR2 as SFDVKD. J lost 4 bases, V lost 4 bases, and 7 bases had no gene match. The CDR3 bases are TGTGCCACCAGTGACTATACTAGCGGGTCTTACAATGAGCAGTTCTTC. This translates into CATSDYTSGSYNEQFF.

There are many counts of this clonotype. The rearrangement uses TRBV18 and TRBJ2-3; tentatively, D is TRBD1 (6 bases). Per the germline V gene, CDR1 is KGHSH and CDR2 is LQKENI. The CDR3 loop spans 14 amino acids. Trimming took 3 bases from V and 2 from J, leaving 9 bases between them. CDR3 sequence (DNA): TGTGCCAGCTCACCTACAGGGACCACAGATACGCAGTATTTT. It codes for CASSPTGTTDTQYF.

This clonotype was observed many times. The chain recombines TRBV6-5 with TRBJ2-7, with 8 nucleotides matching TRBD2. The CDR3 contains 16 residues. Per germline, CDR1 MNHEY and CDR2 SVGAGI. V shed 0 bases and J 3 bases; nucleotides not matched to a gene: 7. CDR3 sequence (DNA): TGTGCCAGCAGTTACTCGAGCGGGGGCCCCTTCTACGAGCAGTACTTC. Translating gives CASSYSSGGPFYEQYF.

This clonotype was observed once. The chain is built from TRBV10-3 and TRBJ1-1, with 8 bases that match TRBD1. This CDR3 is 15 amino acids long. Germline CDR1 reads ENHRY; CDR2 reads SYGVKD. Losses at the gene ends were 6 bases for V and 4 bases for J; bases not matched to a gene: 10. The chain's CDR3 is CAISRSTGTGTEAFF. CDR3 DNA: TGTGCCATCAGCCGATCTACCGGGACAGGCACTGAAGCTTTCTTT.

Only a few counts were recorded for this clonotype. The chain links TRBV25-1 to TRBJ1-4; TRBD1 is a possible D gene (5 bases). This CDR3 has 12 residues. Germline V gives CDR1 MGHDK, CDR2 SYGVNS. V was trimmed by 4 bases and J by 11 bases, leaving 11 bases between them. The CDR3 coding sequence is TGTGCCAGCAGTGGGGACGGCCTGAAACTGTTTTTT. Translated: CASSGDGLKLFF.

At least ten counts were recorded for this clonotype. The rearrangement uses TRBV7-3 and TRBJ2-2; 12 positions agree with TRBD2. The V gene's germline CDR1 is SGHTA and CDR2 FQGTGA. V lost 6 bases to trimming and J lost 6 bases; unmatched junction nucleotides: 11. The CDR3 covers 17 residues. The CDR3 protein is CASRPTSGSFQPGELFF. The CDR3 DNA reads as TGTGCCAGCAGGCCGACTAGCGGGAGTTTCCAACCCGGGGAGCTGTTTTTT.

This clonotype occurred a few times. It may be a read error: a sequence one base away is much more abundant. The chain recombines TRBV30 with TRBJ1-3; the D is unclear. Germline V gene sequence: CDR1 GTSNPN, CDR2 SVGIG (reference sequence). This CDR3 has 14 amino acids. Trimming took off 2 bases at V and 8 bases at J, with 16 bases between the two ends. CDR3 DNA: TGTGCCTGGAGTAACCTGGGGATCGTGGACACCATATATTTT. It encodes CAWSNLGIVDTIYF.

The chain links TRBV7-3 to TRBJ1-1; no firm D call. CDR3 length equals 17 residues. V dropped 4 bases and J dropped 1 base, with 19 bases sitting between them. Germline CDR1 reads SGHTA; CDR2 reads FQGTGA. The CDR3 nucleotides are TGTGCCAGCAGCTCACAGCCGCCGGGCCTTACGAACACTGAAGCTTTCTTT. This gives the protein CASSSQPPGLTNTEAFF.

This clonotype was observed many times. The gene calls are TRBV7-2 and TRBJ2-1; 10 bases are a match to TRBD2. In germline, CDR1 is SGHTA, CDR2 FQGNSA. The trim removed 2 bases at V and 6 bases at J, leaving 4 bases unmatched. The CDR3 contains 15 residues. The CDR3 protein is CASSLTSGISNEQFF. CDR3 nucleotide sequence: TGTGCCAGCAGCTTAACTAGCGGGATCTCCAATGAGCAGTTCTTC. The full variable domain, completed using reference TRBV7-2 and TRBJ2-1, is GAGVSQSPSNKVTEKGKDVELRCDPISGHTALYWYRQSLGQGLEFLIYFQGNSAPDKSGLPSDRFSAERTGGSVSTLTIQRTQQEDSAVYLCASSLTSGISNEQFFGPGTRLTVL.

This clonotype was picked up a small number of times. This chain links TRBV9 with TRBJ2-7; 8 nucleotides align to TRBD1. J gave up 5 bases and V 2 bases, and 3 bases lay outside the gene matches. The CDR3 contains 13 residues. Germline CDR1 SGDLS, CDR2 YYNGEE. CDR3 protein: CASSVDRAHEQYF. DNA for the CDR3: TGTGCCAGCAGCGTGGACAGGGCCCACGAGCAGTACTTC.

To note about this clonotype: A much more abundant neighbour one base away suggests this may be a read error. The chain has TRBV5-1 and TRBJ2-3, with unresolved D. Near its end, the DNA agrees better with TRBJ1-5, so the J call may be wrong. Germline V gene sequence: CDR1 SGHRS, CDR2 YFSETQ. The CDR3 length is 15 residues. The CDR3 reads CASSLDLGATDTQHF. CDR3 nucleotides: TGCGCCAGCAGCTTGGACCTCGGAGCCACAGATACGCAGCATTTT.

This clonotype was recorded a few times. This chain links TRBV15 with TRBJ2-3, with D possibly TRBD2 on 5 matching bases. The length of the CDR3 is 16 residues. Germline CDR1 and CDR2: LNHNV and YYDKDF (reference sequence). Deletions cut 3 bases from V and 2 bases from J, with 15 bases between. The CDR3 sequence: CATSSLLDLSTDTQYF. CDR3 coding DNA: TGTGCCACCAGCAGCCTACTAGACCTATCCACAGATACGCAGTATTTT.

This clonotype was detected many times. The CDR3 coding sequence is TGTGCCAGCAGCTTATCCAGGCAAGAGCAGTTCTTC. Protein sequence: CASSLSRQEQFF. The chain has TRBV7-8 and TRBJ2-1, with unresolved D. Per germline, CDR1 SGHVS and CDR2 FQNEAQ. V was shortened by 2 bases and J by 10 bases, with 9 bases between the two germline ends. The CDR3 has 12 amino acids.

V and J are TRBV10-3 and TRBJ2-1, with 8 nucleotides matching TRBD1. V shed 0 bases, J shed 11 bases, and the junction held 12 bases outside the gene matches. The CDR3 runs to 16 residues. Germline V gene data show CDR1 as ENHRY and CDR2 as SYGVKD. This CDR3 reads CAISESGQGAIGKQFF. The CDR3 DNA reads TGTGCCATCAGTGAGTCCGGCCAGGGGGCGATAGGAAAGCAGTTCTTC.

This clonotype was counted many times. The chain links TRBV14 to TRBJ2-5; D may be TRBD1 (6 bases). Germline V gene lookup returns CDR1 SGHDN and CDR2 FVKESK. The ends were cut back, 1 base at V and 2 bases at J, with 11 bases in the middle. The CDR3 is 15 residues long. CDR3 DNA: TGTGCCAGCAGCCAAGGCACAGGGTGGCAAGAGACCCAGTACTTC. Its translation is CASSQGTGWQETQYF.

This clonotype was picked up many times. The V gene is TRBV7-2, the J gene TRBJ2-7; D possibly uses TRBD1 or TRBD2 (6 bases each). Germline-derived CDR1 and CDR2 are SGHTA and FQGNSA. The CDR3 loop spans 15 amino acids. Trimming removed 6 bases from V and 5 bases from J, with 20 bases in between. The CDR3 spells CASSFSPGGWDEQYF. The CDR3 region has the DNA TGTGCCAGCAGTTTTTCCCCCGGGGGCTGGGACGAGCAGTACTTC.

J is TRBJ1-2 and V is TRBV6-1, with 7 bases fitting TRBD1. Germline V gene lookup returns CDR1 MNHNS and CDR2 SASEGT. The CDR3 contains 13 residues. V lost 6 bases and J lost 13; bases outside the gene matches: 14. The CDR3 loop is CASRGRTGYECTF. CDR3 DNA: TGTGCCAGCAGGGGGAGGACAGGCTACGAGTGCACCTTC.

This clonotype was counted between two and nine times. V gene TRBV4-1 combines with J gene TRBJ2-7; 10 nucleotides agree with TRBD1. This CDR3 has 16 amino acids. Germline loops: CDR1 MGHRA, CDR2 YSYEKL. Germline trimming cut 4 bases from V and 6 bases from J; bases unmatched to any gene: 12. CDR3 in DNA: TGCGCCAGCAGCCGCCTCCCCGGGACAGGGGAGAGCGAGCAGTACTTC. This gives the protein CASSRLPGTGESEQYF.

The rearrangement uses TRBV14 and TRBJ2-5, with no clear D. The CDR3 is 13 amino acids. Germline loops: CDR1 SGHDN, CDR2 FVKESK. V was clipped by 1 base and J by 3 bases, with 6 bases between them. The CDR3 is CASSQGAEETQYF. CDR3 nucleotide sequence: TGTGCCAGCAGCCAAGGCGCCGAAGAGACCCAGTACTTC.

J is TRBJ2-7 and V is TRBV3-1, with TRBD2 matching over 8 bases. The CDR3 consists of 14 residues. Germline values: CDR1 LGHDT, CDR2 YNNKEL (reference sequence). The trim removed 4 bases at V and 7 bases at J, leaving 9 bases unmatched. This chain's CDR3 is CASSPRLAGREQYF. The CDR3 DNA sequence: TGTGCCAGCAGCCCCCGGCTAGCGGGCCGTGAGCAGTACTTC.

This clonotype has a handful of counts. This chain joins TRBV29-1 and TRBJ2-7, with TRBD1 matching over 10 bases. This CDR3 has 13 residues. The V segment lost 7 bases and the J segment 3 bases; nucleotides outside the gene matches: 6. Germline V lookup: CDR1 SQVTM, CDR2 ANQGSEA. For the CDR3, the DNA is TGCAGCGCGACCGGGACAGGGGACTACGAGCAGTACTTC. Its translation: CSATGTGDYEQYF.

This clonotype was counted at least ten times. The J gene is TRBJ1-3, the V gene TRBV29-1; no clear D. Trimming cost V 1 base and J 0 bases, with 1 base left between them. CDR1 and CDR2 from the germline V gene are SQVTM and ANQGSEA. CDR3 length equals 12 residues. As DNA, the CDR3 is TGCAGCGTTGAAGGCTCTGGAAACACCATATATTTT. This translates into CSVEGSGNTIYF.

This clonotype was observed at least ten times. The chain carries TRBV7-2 and TRBJ2-7; D is possibly TRBD2 (6 bases). The germline V gene has CDR1 SGHTA and CDR2 FQGNSA. V lost 4 bases, J lost 2 bases, and 12 bases lay in between. The CDR3 is made up of 14 amino acids. The CDR3 DNA sequence: TGTGCCAGCAGCTCTGGGACTGTAACCTACGAGCAGTACTTC. Residues: CASSSGTVTYEQYF.

V gene TRBV2 combines with J gene TRBJ1-5; 8 positions agree with TRBD1. Losses at the gene ends were 5 bases for V and 3 bases for J; bases not matched to a gene: 6. The CDR3 has 15 amino acids. In germline, CDR1 is SNHLY, CDR2 FYNNEI. CDR3 sequence reads: CASSTRTGHNQPQHF. The CDR3 nucleotides read TGTGCCAGCAGTACCAGGACAGGGCACAATCAGCCCCAGCATTTT.

This clonotype occurred many times. The rearrangement uses TRBV6-1 and TRBJ2-7; D uncertain. Germline assignment: CDR1 MNHNS and CDR2 SASEGT. This CDR3 comprises 14 residues. The V end lost 5 bases, the J end lost 2 bases, and 13 bases lay between the germline ends. CDR3 protein: CASSQLVLTYEQYF. DNA of the CDR3: TGTGCCAGCAGTCAGCTAGTACTAACCTACGAGCAGTACTTC.

This clonotype occurred a few times. V gene TRBV19 combines with J gene TRBJ1-1; a possible D gene is TRBD1 (6 bases). This CDR3 has 13 amino acids. V lost 8 bases to trimming and J lost 0 bases, with 10 bases between them. The germline V gene encodes CDR1 LNHDA and CDR2 SQIVND (reference sequence). The CDR3: CASAGTLNTEAFF. The CDR3 nucleotides are TGTGCCAGTGCCGGGACATTGAACACTGAAGCTTTCTTT.